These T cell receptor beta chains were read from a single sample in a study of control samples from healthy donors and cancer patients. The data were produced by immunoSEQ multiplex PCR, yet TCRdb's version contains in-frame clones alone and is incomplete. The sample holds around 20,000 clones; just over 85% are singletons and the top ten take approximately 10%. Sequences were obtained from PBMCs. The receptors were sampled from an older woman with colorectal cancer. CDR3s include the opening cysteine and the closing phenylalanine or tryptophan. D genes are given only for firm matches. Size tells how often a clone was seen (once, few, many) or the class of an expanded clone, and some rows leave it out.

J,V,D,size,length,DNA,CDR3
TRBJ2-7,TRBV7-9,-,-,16,TGTGCCAGCAGCATTCTCGGGGGGCTAGCGGATTACGAGCAGTACTTC,CASSILGGLADYEQYF
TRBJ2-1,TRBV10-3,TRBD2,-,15,TGTGCCATCAATGGCGGGGGGGCAGCGTACAATGAGCAGTTCTTC,CAINGGGAAYNEQFF
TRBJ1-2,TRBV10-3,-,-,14,TGTGCCATCAGTGAGGGACAGATTTCCTATGGCTACACCTTC,CAISEGQISYGYTF
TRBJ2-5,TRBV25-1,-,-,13,TGTGCCAGCAGCCCGGACAGCCAAGAGACCCAGTACTTC,CASSPDSQETQYF
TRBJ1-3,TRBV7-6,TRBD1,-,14,TGTGCCAGCAGCTTAGCCGGGACAGGGGACACCATATATTTT,CASSLAGTGDTIYF
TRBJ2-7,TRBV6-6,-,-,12,TGTGCCAGCAGTCAACACAGGGAGGAGCAGTACTTC,CASSQHREEQYF
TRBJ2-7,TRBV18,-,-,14,TGTGCCAGCTCACCAGCAGATCTCCCCAACGAGCAGTACTTC,CASSPADLPNEQYF
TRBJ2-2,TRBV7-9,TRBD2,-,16,TGTGCCAGCAGCTTTAGCGGGAGGGCCGGCGCCGGGGAGCTGTTTTTT,CASSFSGRAGAGELFF
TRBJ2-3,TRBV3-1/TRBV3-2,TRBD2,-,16,TGTGCCAGCAGCTCCTACGGGACTAGCGGGAGAGATACGCAGTATTTT,CASSSYGTSGRDTQYF
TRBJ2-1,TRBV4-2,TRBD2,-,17,TGTGCCAGCAGCCAACCGACCGGGACTAGCGGGATTAATGAGCAGTTCTTC,CASSQPTGTSGINEQFF
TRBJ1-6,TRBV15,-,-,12,TGTGCCACCAGCAGAGCTGGGGGGACCATCCACTTT,CATSRAGGTIHF
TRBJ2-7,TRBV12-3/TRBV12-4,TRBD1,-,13,TGTGCCAGCAGTTTCTCCAGGGGGTTCGAGCAGTACTTC,CASSFSRGFEQYF
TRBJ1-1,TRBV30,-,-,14,TGTGCCTGGAGTCGCAGGGCGGTAGGCACTGAAGCTTTCTTT,CAWSRRAVGTEAFF
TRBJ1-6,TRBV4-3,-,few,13,TGCGCCAGCAGCCAAGATGCGTATTCACCCCTCCACTTT,CASSQDAYSPLHF
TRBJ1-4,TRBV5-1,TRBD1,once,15,TGCGCCAGCGGACAGGGGGCGCGTTTCGGTGAAAAACTGTTTTTT,CASGQGARFGEKLFF
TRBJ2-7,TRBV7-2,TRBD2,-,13,TGTGCCAGCAGCTCGAACGGGGGGTACGAGCAGTACTTC,CASSSNGGYEQYF
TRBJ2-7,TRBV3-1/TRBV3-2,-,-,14,TGTGCCAGCAGCCAAGGCCAGGAGAACTACGAGCAGTACTTC,CASSQGQENYEQYF
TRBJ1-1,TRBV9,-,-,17,TGTGCCAGCAGCCGACTCAAACGGGGGGGTAGTGGGCCTGAAGCTTTCTTT,CASSRLKRGGSGPEAFF
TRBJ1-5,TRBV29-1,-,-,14,TGCAGCGCCCGGACGGGGGCAGTCGATCAGCCCCAGCATTTT,CSARTGAVDQPQHF
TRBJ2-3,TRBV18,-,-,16,TGTGCCAGCTCACCGCCTCGGGGGGCTGTCTCAGATACGCAGTATTTT,CASSPPRGAVSDTQYF
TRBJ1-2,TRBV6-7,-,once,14,TGTGCCAGCAGTAGGCGTTCTCGGGGCCATGGCTACACCTTC,CASSRRSRGHGYTF
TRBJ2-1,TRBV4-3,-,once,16,TGCGCCAGCAGCCAAGATTACGGGAGAACCTACAATGAGCAGTTCTTC,CASSQDYGRTYNEQFF
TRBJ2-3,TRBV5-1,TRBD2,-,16,TGCGCCAGCAGCTTGGAGCTAGCGGGGAGAACAGATACGCAGTATTTT,CASSLELAGRTDTQYF
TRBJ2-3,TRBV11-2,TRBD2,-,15,TGTGCCAGCAGCTCCAGACGGGGGGTGGTAGATACGCAGTATTTT,CASSSRRGVVDTQYF
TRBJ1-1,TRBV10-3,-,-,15,TGTGCCATCAGTGAGTCGGGAGGGAAGGTCGCTGAAGCTTTCTTT,CAISESGGKVAEAFF
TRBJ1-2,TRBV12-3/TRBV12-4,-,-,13,TGTGCCAGCAGTTTAAGGCCAGACTATGGCTACACCTTC,CASSLRPDYGYTF
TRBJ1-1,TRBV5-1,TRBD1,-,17,TGCGCCAGCAGCCGCGGGACAGGGGGCCCCATGAACACTGAAGCTTTCTTT,CASSRGTGGPMNTEAFF
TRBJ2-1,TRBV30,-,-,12,TGTGCTTACCACTTCTCGCACAATGAGCAGTTCTTC,CAYHFSHNEQFF
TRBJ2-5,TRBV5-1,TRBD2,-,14,TGCGCCAGCAGCCCCACTAGCGGACAAGAGACCCAGTACTTC,CASSPTSGQETQYF
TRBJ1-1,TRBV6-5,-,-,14,TGTGCCAGCAGACCCCTCCGATTGGACACTGAGGCTTTCTTT,CASRPLRLDTEAFF
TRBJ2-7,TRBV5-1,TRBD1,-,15,TGCGCCAGCAGCTTACTGGGACAGGGGGCCCACGAGCAGTACTTC,CASSLLGQGAHEQYF
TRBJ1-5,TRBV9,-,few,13,TGTGCCAGCAGCATTCTGGTAGTCGGGCCCCAGCATTTT,CASSILVVGPQHF
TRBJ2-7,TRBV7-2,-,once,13,TGTGCCAGCAGCTTAGTAGGAGGGTACGAGCAGTACTTC,CASSLVGGYEQYF
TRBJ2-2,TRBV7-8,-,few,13,TGTGCCAGCAGCTTAGAACGGTACGGGGAGCTGTTTTTT,CASSLERYGELFF
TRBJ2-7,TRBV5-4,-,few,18,TGTGCCAGCAGCTTGGCCGTTAGACGAAAACAGGGTAGCTACGAGCAGTACTTC,CASSLAVRRKQGSYEQYF
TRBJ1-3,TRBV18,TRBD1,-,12,TGTGCCAGCTCAACTACAGGGGACACCATATATTTT,CASSTTGDTIYF
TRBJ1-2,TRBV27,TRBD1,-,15,TGTGCCAGCAGTAGGGGGACAGGGTCTAACTATGGCTACACCTTC,CASSRGTGSNYGYTF
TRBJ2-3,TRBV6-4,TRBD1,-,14,TGTGCCAGCTCCCGGGGACAGGGCGGAGATACGCAGTATTTT,CASSRGQGGDTQYF
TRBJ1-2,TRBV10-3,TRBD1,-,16,TGTGCCATCACGGGACGGGACAGGGGGGGAAGCTATGGCTACACCTTC,CAITGRDRGGSYGYTF
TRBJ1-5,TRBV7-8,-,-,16,TGTGCCAGCAGCTTAGCGAGTGGGAGTAACGATCAGCCCCAGCATTTT,CASSLASGSNDQPQHF
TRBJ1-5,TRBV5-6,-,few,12,TGTGCCAGCAGCTTGTGGGCTCAGCCCCAGCATTTT,CASSLWAQPQHF
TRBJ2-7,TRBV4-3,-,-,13,TGCGCCAGCAGCCAAGCGGTCGGCTACGAGCAGTACTTC,CASSQAVGYEQYF
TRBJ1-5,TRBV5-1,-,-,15,TGCGCCAGCAGCCGGGTAGGGGGGGCTCAGCAGCCCCAGCATTTT,CASSRVGGAQQPQHF
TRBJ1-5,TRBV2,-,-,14,TGTGCCAGCGGGGGACTCCAAGGCGATCAGCCCCAGCATTTT,CASGGLQGDQPQHF
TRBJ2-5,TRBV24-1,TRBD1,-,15,TGTGCCACCAGTGATACGAAGGACAGGGGAGAGACCCAGTACTTC,CATSDTKDRGETQYF
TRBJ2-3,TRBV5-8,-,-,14,TGTGCCAGCAGCTTGGGGTCTAGCACAGATACGCAGTATTTT,CASSLGSSTDTQYF
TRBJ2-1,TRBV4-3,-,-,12,TGCGCCAGCAGCCAAGTCGGGGATGAGCAGTTCTTC,CASSQVGDEQFF
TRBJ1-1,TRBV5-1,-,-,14,TGCGCCAGCAGCGTGGACGGATTCAACACTGAAGCTTTCTTT,CASSVDGFNTEAFF
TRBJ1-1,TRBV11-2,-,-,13,TGTGCCAGCAGCTTAGAGAGGGGGACTGAAGCTTTCTTT,CASSLERGTEAFF
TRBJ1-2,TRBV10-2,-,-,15,TGCGCCAGCAGAGAGGATTTCGGCCAGCCTTATGGCTACACCTTC,CASREDFGQPYGYTF
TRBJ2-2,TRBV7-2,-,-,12,TGTGCCAGCAGCTTAGGGGGAGTGGAGCTGTTTTTT,CASSLGGVELFF
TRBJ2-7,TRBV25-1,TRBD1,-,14,TGTGCCAGCAGCGAACAGGGGGCGCGGGACGAGCAGTACTTC,CASSEQGARDEQYF